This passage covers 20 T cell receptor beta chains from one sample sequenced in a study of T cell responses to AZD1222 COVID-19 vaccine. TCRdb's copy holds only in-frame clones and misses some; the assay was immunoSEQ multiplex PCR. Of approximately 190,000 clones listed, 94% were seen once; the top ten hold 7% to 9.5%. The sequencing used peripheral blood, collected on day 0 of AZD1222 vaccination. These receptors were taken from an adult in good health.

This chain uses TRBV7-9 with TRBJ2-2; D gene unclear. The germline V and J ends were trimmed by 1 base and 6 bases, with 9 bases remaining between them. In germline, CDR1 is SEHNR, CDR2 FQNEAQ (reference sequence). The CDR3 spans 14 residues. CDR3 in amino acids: CASSLDPGAGELFF. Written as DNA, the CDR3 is TGTGCCAGCAGCTTAGACCCTGGGGCCGGGGAGCTGTTTTTT.

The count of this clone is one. The DNA for the CDR3 is TGTGCCAGCAGTGAACAAGCAGTCCCCAACTATGGCTACACCTTC. This gives the protein CASSEQAVPNYGYTF. The V call is TRBV6-1, the J call TRBJ1-2; D gene uncertain. The CDR3 runs 15 residues. Germline loops: CDR1 MNHNS, CDR2 SASEGT. The V end lost 2 bases, the J end lost 2 bases, and 12 bases lay between the germline ends.

The CDR3 loop is CATSDPDADTQYF. The CDR3 bases are TGTGCCACCAGTGACCCGGACGCAGATACGCAGTATTTT. The gene calls are TRBV24-1 and TRBJ2-3; D is unclear. V lost 4 bases to trimming and J lost 4 bases, with 8 bases between them. From germline, CDR1 is KGHDR and CDR2 SFDVKD. The length of the CDR3 is 13 residues.

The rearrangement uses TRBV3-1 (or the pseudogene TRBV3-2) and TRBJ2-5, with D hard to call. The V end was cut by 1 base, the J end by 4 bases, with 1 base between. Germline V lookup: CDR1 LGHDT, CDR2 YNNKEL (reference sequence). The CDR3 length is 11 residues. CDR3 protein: CASSQAETQYF. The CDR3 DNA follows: TGTGCCAGCAGCCAAGCAGAGACCCAGTACTTC.

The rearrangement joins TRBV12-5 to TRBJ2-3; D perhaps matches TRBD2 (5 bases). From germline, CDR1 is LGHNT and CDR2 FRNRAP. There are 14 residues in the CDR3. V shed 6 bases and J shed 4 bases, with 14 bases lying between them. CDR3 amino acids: CASGTGIPPDTQYF. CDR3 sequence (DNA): TGTGCTAGTGGAACGGGGATCCCCCCAGATACGCAGTATTTT.

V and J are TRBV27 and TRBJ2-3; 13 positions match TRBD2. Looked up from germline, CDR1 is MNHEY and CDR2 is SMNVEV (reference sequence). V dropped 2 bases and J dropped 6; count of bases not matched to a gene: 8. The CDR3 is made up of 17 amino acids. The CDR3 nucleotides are TGTGCCAGCAGTTTACGCGGGACTAGCGGGATTCGGGATACGCAGTATTTT. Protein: CASSLRGTSGIRDTQYF.

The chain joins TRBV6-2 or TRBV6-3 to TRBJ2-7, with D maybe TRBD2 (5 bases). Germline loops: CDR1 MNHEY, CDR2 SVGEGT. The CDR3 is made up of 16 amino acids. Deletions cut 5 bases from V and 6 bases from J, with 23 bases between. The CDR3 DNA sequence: TGTGCCAGCAGTCGGTCCAGCGGAGGACTTCTCGGCGAGCAGTACTTC. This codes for CASSRSSGGLLGEQYF.

The DNA for the CDR3 is TGTGCCAGCTCCCCCGGGACAGAAGCTTTCTTT. Translating it yields CASSPGTEAFF. This chain uses TRBV28 with TRBJ1-1, with D possibly matching TRBD1 (6 bases). The CDR3 has 11 amino acids. The germline CDR1 and CDR2 sequences are MDHEN and SYDVKM. Deletions cut 8 bases from V and 8 bases from J, with 12 bases between.

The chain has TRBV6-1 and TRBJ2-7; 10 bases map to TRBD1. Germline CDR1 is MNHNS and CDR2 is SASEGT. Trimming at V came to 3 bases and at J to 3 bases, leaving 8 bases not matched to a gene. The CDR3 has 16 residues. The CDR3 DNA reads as TGTGCCAGCAGTGAGTGGGGGACAGGGGAACACTACGAGCAGTACTTC. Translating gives CASSEWGTGEHYEQYF.

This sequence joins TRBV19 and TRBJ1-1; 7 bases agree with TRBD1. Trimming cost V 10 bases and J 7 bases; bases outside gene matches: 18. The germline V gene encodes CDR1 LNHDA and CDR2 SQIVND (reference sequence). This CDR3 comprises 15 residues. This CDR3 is CATRPGQRNRGEAFF. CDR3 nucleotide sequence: TGTGCCACCCGACCGGGACAGCGGAACAGGGGTGAAGCTTTCTTT.

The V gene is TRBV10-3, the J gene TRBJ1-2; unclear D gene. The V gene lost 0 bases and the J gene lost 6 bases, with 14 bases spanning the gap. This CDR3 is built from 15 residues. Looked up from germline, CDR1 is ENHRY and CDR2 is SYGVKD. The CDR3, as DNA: TGTGCCATCAGTGAGTCGCCGGGGAGCCCTGATGGCTACACCTTC. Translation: CAISESPGSPDGYTF.

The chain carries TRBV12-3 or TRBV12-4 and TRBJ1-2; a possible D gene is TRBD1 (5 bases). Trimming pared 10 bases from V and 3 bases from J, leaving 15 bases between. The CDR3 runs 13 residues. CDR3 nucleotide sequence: TGTGCCACCGTCAGTTTGGGGGACTATGGCTACACCTTC. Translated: CATVSLGDYGYTF.

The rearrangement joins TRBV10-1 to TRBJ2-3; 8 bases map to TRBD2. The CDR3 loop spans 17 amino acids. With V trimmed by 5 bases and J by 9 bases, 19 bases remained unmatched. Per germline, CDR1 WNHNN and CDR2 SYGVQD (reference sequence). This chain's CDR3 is CASSTGGDMPRYGTQYF. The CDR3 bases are TGCGCCAGCAGTACCGGGGGGGATATGCCCAGATATGGGACGCAGTATTTT.

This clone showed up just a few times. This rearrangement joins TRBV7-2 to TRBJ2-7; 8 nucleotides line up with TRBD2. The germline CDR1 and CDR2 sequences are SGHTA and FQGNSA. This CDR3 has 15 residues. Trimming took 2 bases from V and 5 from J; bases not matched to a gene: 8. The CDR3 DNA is TGTGCCAGCAGCTTACTTAGCGGGATACGGAACGAGCAGTACTTC. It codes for CASSLLSGIRNEQYF.

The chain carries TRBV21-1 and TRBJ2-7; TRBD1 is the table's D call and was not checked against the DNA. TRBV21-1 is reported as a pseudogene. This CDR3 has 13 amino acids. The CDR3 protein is CASSKDRGDEQYF. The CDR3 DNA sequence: TGTGCCAGCAGCAAAGACAGGGGGGACGAGCAGTACTTC.

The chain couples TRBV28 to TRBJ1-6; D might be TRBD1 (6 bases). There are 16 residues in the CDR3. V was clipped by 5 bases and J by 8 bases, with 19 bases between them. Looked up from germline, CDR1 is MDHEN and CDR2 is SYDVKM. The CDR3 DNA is TGTGCCAGCAGTCCGACCGAGCAGGGGCCGTATTCACCCCTCCACTTT. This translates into CASSPTEQGPYSPLHF. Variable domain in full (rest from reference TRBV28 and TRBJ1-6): DVKVTQSSRYLVKRTGEKVFLECVQDMDHENMFWYRQDPGLGLRLIYFSYDVKMKEKGDIPEGYSVSREKKERFSLILESASTNQTSMYLCASSPTEQGPYSPLHFGNGTRLTVT.

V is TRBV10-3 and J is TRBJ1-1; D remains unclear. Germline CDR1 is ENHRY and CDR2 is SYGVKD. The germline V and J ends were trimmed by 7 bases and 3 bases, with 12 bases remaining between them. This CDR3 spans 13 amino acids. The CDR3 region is CAITDSGDTEAFF. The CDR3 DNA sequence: TGTGCCATCACAGACTCCGGGGACACTGAAGCTTTCTTT.

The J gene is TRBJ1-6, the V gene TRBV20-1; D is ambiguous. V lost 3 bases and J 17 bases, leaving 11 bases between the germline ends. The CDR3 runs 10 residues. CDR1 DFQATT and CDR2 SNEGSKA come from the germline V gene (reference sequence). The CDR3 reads CSASWQRIHF. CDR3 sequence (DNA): TGCAGTGCTAGTTGGCAGCGTATCCACTTT.

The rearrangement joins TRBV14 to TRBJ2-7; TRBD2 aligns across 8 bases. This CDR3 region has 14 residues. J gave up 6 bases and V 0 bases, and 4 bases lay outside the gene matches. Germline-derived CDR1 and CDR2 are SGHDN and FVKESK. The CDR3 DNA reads TGTGCCAGCAGCCAAGATCGGGAGGGGATCGAGCAGTACTTC. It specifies CASSQDREGIEQYF.

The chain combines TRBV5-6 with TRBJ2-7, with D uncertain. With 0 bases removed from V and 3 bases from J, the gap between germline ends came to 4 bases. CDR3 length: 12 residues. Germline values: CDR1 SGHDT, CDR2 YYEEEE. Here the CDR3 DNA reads TGTGCCAGCAGCTTGGCTCGCTACGAGCAGTACTTC. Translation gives CASSLARYEQYF.